The T cell receptor beta chain described here comes from a study of CD8 T cells in ankylosing spondylitis. The CDR3 totals 14 residues. Between the trimmed V and J ends, which lost 7 bases and 5 bases, there was a span of 17 bases. Study findings and constraints: Typical of ankylosing spondylitis blood, it appeared, was a TCR beta motif of eight highly homologous variants. Clones linked with disease were CD8+ and fairly uncommon in the peripheral blood.

This clonotype showed up just a few times. Antigen: not known. As the method for making TCR beta libraries, quantitative 5'-RACE with molecular barcodes was used. TCRdb re-analysed the 5' RACE reads in MiXCR, keeping a single row per CDR3 protein. The repertoire includes just over 350,000 distinct CDR3 sequences, 20% to 25% of them detected once, and 13% sits in the top ten. This clonotype originated in a male donor with ankylosing spondylitis or in good health (not recorded which). The chain joins TRBV12-3 or TRBV12-4 to TRBJ2-5; no reliable D call. What was sequenced was blood, either unsorted or a sorted T cell fraction (not recorded which). DNA for the CDR3: TGTGCCAGCAACGACCCATCGGAAAGGGAGACCCAGTACTTC. Its protein is CASNDPSERETQYF.